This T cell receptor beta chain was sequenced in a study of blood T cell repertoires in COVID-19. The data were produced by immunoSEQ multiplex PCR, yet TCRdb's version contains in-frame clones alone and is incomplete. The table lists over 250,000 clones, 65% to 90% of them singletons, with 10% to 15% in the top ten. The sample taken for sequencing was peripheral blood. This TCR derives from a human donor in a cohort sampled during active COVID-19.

The CDR3 nucleotides are TGTGCCAGCAGTTTATCCCGGACAGCTGAAGCTTTCTTT. Translated: CASSLSRTAEAFF. The chain uses TRBV27 and TRBJ1-1; tentative D call: TRBD1 (6 bases). The germline V gene encodes CDR1 MNHEY and CDR2 SMNVEV (reference sequence). V lost 0 bases and J 6 bases, leaving 8 bases between the germline ends. The length of the CDR3 is 13 residues.